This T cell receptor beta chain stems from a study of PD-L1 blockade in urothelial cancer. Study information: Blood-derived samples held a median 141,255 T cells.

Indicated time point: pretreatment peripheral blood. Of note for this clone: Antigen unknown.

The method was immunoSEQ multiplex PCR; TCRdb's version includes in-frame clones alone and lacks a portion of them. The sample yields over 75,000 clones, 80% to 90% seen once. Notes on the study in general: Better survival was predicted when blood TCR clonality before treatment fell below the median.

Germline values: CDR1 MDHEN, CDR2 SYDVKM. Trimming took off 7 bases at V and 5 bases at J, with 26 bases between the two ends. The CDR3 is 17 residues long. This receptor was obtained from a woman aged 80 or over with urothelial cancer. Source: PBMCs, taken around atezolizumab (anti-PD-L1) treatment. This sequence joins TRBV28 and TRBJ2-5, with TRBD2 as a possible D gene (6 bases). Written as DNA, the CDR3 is TGTGCCAGCACCCCGCTCATGGGTAGGAGGGTGGAGGAGACCCAGTACTTC. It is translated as CASTPLMGRRVEETQYF.